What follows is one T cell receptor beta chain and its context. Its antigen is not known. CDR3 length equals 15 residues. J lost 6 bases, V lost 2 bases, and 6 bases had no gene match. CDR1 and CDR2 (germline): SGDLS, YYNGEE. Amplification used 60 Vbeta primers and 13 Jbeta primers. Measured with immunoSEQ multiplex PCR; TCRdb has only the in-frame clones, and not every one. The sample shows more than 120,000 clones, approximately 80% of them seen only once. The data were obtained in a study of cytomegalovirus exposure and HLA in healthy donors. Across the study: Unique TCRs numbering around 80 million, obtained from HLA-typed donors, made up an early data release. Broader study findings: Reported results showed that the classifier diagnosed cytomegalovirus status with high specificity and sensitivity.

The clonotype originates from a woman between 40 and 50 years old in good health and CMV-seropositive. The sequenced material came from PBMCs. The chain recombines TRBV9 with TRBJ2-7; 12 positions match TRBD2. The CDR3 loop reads CASSVSGLAGSEQYF. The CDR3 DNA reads TGTGCCAGCAGCGTCTCAGGACTAGCGGGATCCGAGCAGTACTTC.